What follows describes a single T cell receptor (beta chain). The data were taken from a study of cytomegalovirus exposure and HLA in healthy donors. Method: immunoSEQ multiplex PCR; TCRdb's copy keeps in-frame clones and lacks some. Counted here are roughly 120,000 clones, approximately 90% occurring once; the ten biggest clones make up 1.9%. Unmatched junction bases numbered 13, after V lost 3 bases and J lost 7 bases. Germline V CDR1 and CDR2: KGHSH, LQKENI. CDR3 length: 16 residues. The sequenced material came from PBMCs. The receptor was isolated from a woman aged 18-35 years in good health and CMV-seronegative. The chain employs TRBV18 and TRBJ2-7; 9 positions match TRBD2. CDR3 amino acids: CASSPFPAGGRSEQYF. The CDR3 region has the DNA TGTGCCAGCTCACCCTTCCCGGCGGGGGGGAGATCAGAGCAGTACTTC.